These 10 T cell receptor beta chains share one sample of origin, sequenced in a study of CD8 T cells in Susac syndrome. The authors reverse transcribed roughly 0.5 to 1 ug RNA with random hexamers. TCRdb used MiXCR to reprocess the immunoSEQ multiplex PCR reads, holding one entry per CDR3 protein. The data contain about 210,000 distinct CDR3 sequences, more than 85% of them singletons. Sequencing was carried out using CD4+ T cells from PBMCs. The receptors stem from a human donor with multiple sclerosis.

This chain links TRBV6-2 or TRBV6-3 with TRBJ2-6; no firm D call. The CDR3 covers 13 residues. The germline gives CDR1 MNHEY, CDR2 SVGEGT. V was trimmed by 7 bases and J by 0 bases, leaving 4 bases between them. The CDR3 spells CASTDSGANVLTF. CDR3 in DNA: TGTGCCAGCACCGACTCTGGGGCCAACGTCCTGACTTTC.

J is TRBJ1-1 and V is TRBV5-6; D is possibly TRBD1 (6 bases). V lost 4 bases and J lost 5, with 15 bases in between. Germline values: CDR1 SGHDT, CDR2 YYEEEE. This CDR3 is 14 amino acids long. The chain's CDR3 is CASSRVQRGTEAFF. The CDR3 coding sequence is TGTGCCAGCAGCCGGGTCCAAAGGGGGACTGAAGCTTTCTTT.

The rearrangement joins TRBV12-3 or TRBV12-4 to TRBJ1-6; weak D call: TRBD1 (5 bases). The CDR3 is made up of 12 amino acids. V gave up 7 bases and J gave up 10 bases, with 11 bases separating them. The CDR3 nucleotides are TGTGCCAGCACCCAGGGTTTATCACCCCTCCACTTT. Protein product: CASTQGLSPLHF.

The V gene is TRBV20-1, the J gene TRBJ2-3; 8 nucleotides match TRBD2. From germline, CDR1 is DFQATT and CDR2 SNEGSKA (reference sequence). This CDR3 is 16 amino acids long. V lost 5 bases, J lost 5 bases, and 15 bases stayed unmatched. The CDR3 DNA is TGCAGTGCTCTTTGGGCGGACGGGGGGGATGTAGATACGCAGTATTTT. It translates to CSALWADGGDVDTQYF.

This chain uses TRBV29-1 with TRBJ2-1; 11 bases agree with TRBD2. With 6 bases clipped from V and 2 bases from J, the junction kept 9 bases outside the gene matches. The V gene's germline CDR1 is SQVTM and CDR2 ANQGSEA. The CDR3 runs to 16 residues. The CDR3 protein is CSVPGGLAGTYNEQFF. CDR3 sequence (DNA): TGCAGCGTGCCGGGCGGACTAGCGGGTACCTACAATGAGCAGTTCTTC.

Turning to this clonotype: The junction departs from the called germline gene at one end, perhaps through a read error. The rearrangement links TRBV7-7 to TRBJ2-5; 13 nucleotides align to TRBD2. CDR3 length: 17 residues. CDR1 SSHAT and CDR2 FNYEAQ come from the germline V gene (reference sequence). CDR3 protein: CASSLGLAGATLETQYF. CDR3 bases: TGTGCTAGCAGCTTAGGACTAGCGGGGGCGACTTTGGAGACCCAGTACTTC.

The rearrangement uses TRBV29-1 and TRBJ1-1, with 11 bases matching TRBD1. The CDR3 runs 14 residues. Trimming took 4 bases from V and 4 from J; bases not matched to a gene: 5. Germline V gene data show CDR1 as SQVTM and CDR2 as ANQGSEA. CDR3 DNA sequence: TGCAGCGTTGCCCCCGGGACAGGGGGCACTGAAGCTTTCTTT. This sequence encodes CSVAPGTGGTEAFF.

The CDR3, as DNA: TGTGCCAGCAGCTTAGATGGAGACCCGTATGGCTACACCTTC. Its protein is CASSLDGDPYGYTF. The chain is built from TRBV7-9 and TRBJ1-2; no clear D. Germline V lookup: CDR1 SEHNR, CDR2 FQNEAQ (reference sequence). The CDR3 extends over 14 amino acids. The V end was cut by 1 base, the J end by 5 bases, with 11 bases between. The variable domain in full, completed from reference TRBV7-9 and TRBJ1-2, reads DTGVSQNPRHKITKRGQNVTFRCDPISEHNRLYWYRQTLGQGPEFLTYFQNEAQLEKSRLLSDRFSAERPKGSFSTLEIQRTEQGDSAMYLCASSLDGDPYGYTFGSGTRLTVV.

CDR3 loop: CAWSVQRNTEAFF. In DNA form, the CDR3 reads TGTGCCTGGAGTGTCCAGAGGAACACTGAAGCTTTCTTT. The rearrangement uses TRBV30 and TRBJ1-1; unclear D gene. This CDR3 has 13 residues. Trimming shortened V by 0 bases and J by 1 base, and 6 bases separated the two germline ends. In germline, CDR1 is GTSNPN, CDR2 SVGIG (reference sequence).

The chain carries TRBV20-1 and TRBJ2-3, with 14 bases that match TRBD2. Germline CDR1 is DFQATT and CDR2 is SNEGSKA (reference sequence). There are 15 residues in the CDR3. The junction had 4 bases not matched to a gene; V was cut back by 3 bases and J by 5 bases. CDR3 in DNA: TGCAGTGCTAGCAGACTAGCGGGGGGGGAAGATACGCAGTATTTT. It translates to CSASRLAGGEDTQYF.